The next 17 T cell receptor beta chains were all read from a single sample in a study of OX40 agonist ivuxolimab in advanced cancers. Produced via immunoSEQ multiplex PCR; TCRdb's table is partial and in-frame only. The sample contains roughly 120,000 clones, 85% to 95% of which appear only once. Sequencing used CD4+ or CD8+ T cells sorted from blood, obtained in a trial of the OX40 agonist ivuxolimab. All receptors come from an adult with an advanced solid tumor such as melanoma, head and neck, liver or kidney cancer.

The CDR3 DNA is TGTGCCAGCAGCTTAGATGGCAACACCAGGGAGACCCAGTACTTC. It codes for CASSLDGNTRETQYF. The chain has TRBV11-2 and TRBJ2-5; D is unclear. The CDR3 sequence is 15 residues long. V was pared by 0 bases and J by 5 bases, with 13 bases between. Germline CDR1 is SGHAT and CDR2 is FQNNGV.

J is TRBJ1-1 and V is TRBV27; 8 bases align to TRBD1. The germline gives CDR1 MNHEY, CDR2 SMNVEV (reference sequence). This CDR3 comprises 14 residues. V was pared by 7 bases and J by 4 bases, with 8 bases of the junction left unmatched. CDR3 protein: CASIRSGGSTEAFF. The CDR3 DNA follows: TGTGCCAGCATTCGATCAGGGGGCTCCACTGAAGCTTTCTTT.

The chain joins TRBV7-9 to TRBJ2-7; D is ambiguous. This CDR3 region has 14 residues. V lost 3 bases and J 3 bases, leaving 12 bases between the germline ends. Germline V gene lookup returns CDR1 SEHNR and CDR2 FQNEAQ (reference sequence). In nucleotides, the CDR3 is TGTGCCAGCAGCTTTGGTCAGGAATTCTACGAGCAGTACTTC. Its translation is CASSFGQEFYEQYF.

The rearrangement joins TRBV6-5 to TRBJ1-5; 7 bases agree with TRBD1. The V and J ends lost 6 bases and 3 bases, in that order; junction bases with no gene match: 8. The germline V gene has CDR1 MNHEY and CDR2 SVGAGI. CDR3 length: 15 residues. CDR3 sequence reads: CASRLTQGNNQPQHF. As DNA, the CDR3 is TGTGCCAGCAGATTAACACAGGGGAACAATCAGCCCCAGCATTTT.

CDR3 residues: CASSLGVYAEAFF. CDR3 in DNA: TGTGCCAGCAGCTTGGGTGTGTACGCTGAAGCTTTCTTT. V gene TRBV7-9 combines with J gene TRBJ1-1; D uncertain. Trimming left V 3 bases short and J 6 bases short, with 11 bases between. This CDR3 is 13 amino acids long. Germline CDR1 reads SEHNR; CDR2 reads FQNEAQ (reference sequence).

This clone was counted a single time. This chain links TRBV29-1 with TRBJ2-5; 8 bases line up with TRBD1. Germline values: CDR1 SQVTM, CDR2 ANQGSEA. J was trimmed by 6 bases and V by 8 bases; bases with no gene match: 11. This CDR3 region has 13 residues. Written as DNA, the CDR3 is TGCAGCTCGGTCGGACAGGGCTCGAAGACCCAGTACTTC. Translating gives CSSVGQGSKTQYF.

This CDR3 reads CASSPALRDTEAFF. CDR3 DNA sequence: TGCGCCAGCAGCCCGGCCCTTAGGGACACTGAAGCTTTCTTT. The V gene is TRBV5-1, the J gene TRBJ1-1, with D unclear. Germline CDR1 reads SGHRS; CDR2 reads YFSETQ. Trimming cost V 4 bases and J 3 bases, with 13 bases left between them. The CDR3 loop spans 14 amino acids.

The gene calls are TRBV5-1 and TRBJ2-1, with D possibly being TRBD1 (5 bases). This CDR3 contains 14 residues. The ends were cut back, 0 bases at V and 6 bases at J, with 10 bases in the middle. Germline V gene sequence: CDR1 SGHRS, CDR2 YFSETQ. The chain's CDR3 is CASSLGGLGNEQFF. The CDR3 nucleotides read TGCGCCAGCAGCTTGGGGGGCCTCGGCAATGAGCAGTTCTTC.

The chain links TRBV5-1 to TRBJ1-2, with 7 bases aligning to TRBD1. The length of the CDR3 is 14 residues. Germline V gene data show CDR1 as SGHRS and CDR2 as YFSETQ. Germline trimming cut 0 bases from V and 8 bases from J; bases unmatched to any gene: 7. As DNA, the CDR3 is TGCGCCAGCAGCTTGGAAACAGGGGACCAAGGCTACACCTTC. The encoded protein is CASSLETGDQGYTF.

The chain couples TRBV7-2 to TRBJ2-3; D is tentatively TRBD1 or TRBD2 (5 bases each). Trimming stripped 8 bases from V and 1 base from J, with 10 bases between. The CDR3 extends over 13 amino acids. Per germline, CDR1 SGHTA and CDR2 FQGNSA. CDR3 bases: TGTGCCAGCTTTCTGGGGGGCACAGATACGCAGTATTTT. Protein product: CASFLGGTDTQYF.

V and J are TRBV18 and TRBJ1-2, with 8 bases aligning to TRBD1. Germline CDR1 KGHSH, CDR2 LQKENI. Unmatched junction bases numbered 4, after V lost 5 bases and J lost 5 bases. This CDR3 has 13 residues. The CDR3 loop is CASSEDRDYGYTF. The CDR3 bases are TGTGCCAGCTCAGAGGACAGGGATTATGGCTACACCTTC.

J is TRBJ2-1 and V is TRBV6-5; no clear D. Germline V lookup: CDR1 MNHEY, CDR2 SVGAGI. The length of the CDR3 is 11 residues. With 2 bases removed from V and 10 bases from J, the gap between germline ends came to 6 bases. In nucleotides, the CDR3 is TGTGCCAGCAGTTACGGGAAAGAGCAGTTCTTC. Its protein product is CASSYGKEQFF.

This clone turned up a few times. The J gene is TRBJ1-2, the V gene TRBV28; D might be TRBD1 (6 bases). The germline V gene encodes CDR1 MDHEN and CDR2 SYDVKM. V dropped 7 bases and J dropped 4 bases, with 13 bases sitting between them. The CDR3 consists of 13 residues. The CDR3 reads CASTRQAIYGYTF. DNA for the CDR3: TGTGCCAGCACCAGACAGGCCATCTATGGCTACACCTTC.

This chain links TRBV5-1 with TRBJ2-7, with a tentative D call TRBD1 (5 bases). Germline V lookup: CDR1 SGHRS, CDR2 YFSETQ. V lost 0 bases and J lost 1, with 11 bases in between. The CDR3 is 15 amino acids. As DNA, the CDR3 is TGCGCCAGCAGCTTGGGGGGTAGACAGTCCTACGAGCAGTACTTC. Its protein is CASSLGGRQSYEQYF.

Of note for this clone: This CDR3 is also generated by other DNA sequences in the sample. The chain is built from TRBV18 and TRBJ1-5; a weak D match, TRBD1 (5 bases). V was clipped by 0 bases and J by 2 bases, with 8 bases between them. CDR3 size: 15 residues. Germline CDR1 reads KGHSH; CDR2 reads LQKENI. The CDR3 coding sequence is TGTGCCAGCTCACCACCGGGGCAGGGCAATCAGCCCCAGCATTTT. This codes for CASSPPGQGNQPQHF.

The J gene is TRBJ1-1, the V gene TRBV5-4; no clear D. Germline V gives CDR1 SGHNT, CDR2 YYREEE (reference sequence). The CDR3 is 14 residues long. Trimming removed 4 bases from V and 1 base from J, with 11 bases in between. The CDR3 bases are TGTGCCAGCAGCGGTGTCCTACGGAACACTGAAGCTTTCTTT. It encodes CASSGVLRNTEAFF.

The chain joins TRBV28 to TRBJ1-2; D perhaps matches TRBD1 (6 bases). The germline V gene encodes CDR1 MDHEN and CDR2 SYDVKM. This CDR3 has 12 amino acids. Between the trimmed V and J ends, which lost 5 bases and 3 bases, there was a span of 7 bases. The CDR3 protein is CASSPGDYGYTF. CDR3 in DNA: TGTGCCAGCAGTCCAGGGGACTATGGCTACACCTTC.